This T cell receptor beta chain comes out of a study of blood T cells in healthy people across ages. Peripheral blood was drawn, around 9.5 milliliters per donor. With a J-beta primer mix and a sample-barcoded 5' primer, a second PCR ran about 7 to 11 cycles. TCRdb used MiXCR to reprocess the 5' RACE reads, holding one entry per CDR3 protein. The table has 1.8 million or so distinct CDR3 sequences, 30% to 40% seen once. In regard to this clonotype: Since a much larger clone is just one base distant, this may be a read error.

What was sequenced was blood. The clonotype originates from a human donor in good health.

The CDR3 spells CASSEAVGSLGLQEKLFF. The CDR3 DNA is TGTGCCAGCAGTGAAGCAGTAGGGAGTCTGGGGTTACAGGAAAAACTGTTTTTT. The V and J genes are TRBV6-1 and TRBJ1-4, with unresolved D. The CDR3 sequence is 18 residues long. V was cut by 0 bases and J by 8 bases, with 22 bases left in between. Germline V gene lookup returns CDR1 MNHNS and CDR2 SASEGT.